This T cell receptor beta chain is from a study of shared clonotypes between healthy human individuals. For the study at large: Donor ages ranged 18 to 49 years: a couple of women, a few men.

CD4+ cells were split into CD45RA+ naive and CD45RA-negative memory subsets. Sequencing used immunoSEQ multiplex PCR; TCRdb keeps in-frame clones, though not all of them. The sample includes 650,000 to 750,000 clones, about two thirds of them seen just once. General study points: Clonotype sharing across a handful of donors was observed for around 5% of naive CD4 clonotypes. Against clonotypes common to all four donors, non-shared ones had lower generation probabilities.

A note on this clone: The target antigen is unknown.

Specimen: memory CD4+ T cells sorted from blood. Described subset: CD45RA-negative fraction. The origin of this receptor is a woman aged 25 to 45 in good health.

CDR3 protein: CASSIVGAVGTDTQYF. The CDR3 DNA is TGTGCCAGTAGTATAGTAGGGGCCGTGGGCACAGATACGCAGTATTTT. The rearrangement links TRBV19 to TRBJ2-3, with D perhaps matching TRBD1 (5 bases). CDR1 and CDR2 (germline): LNHDA, SQIVND (reference sequence). CDR3 length: 16 amino acids. V was shortened by 1 base and J by 1 base, with 12 bases between the two germline ends.